This T cell receptor beta chain was sequenced for a study of shared clonotypes between healthy human individuals. CDR3 size: 17 residues. In germline, CDR1 is LGHNA, CDR2 YSLEER. V gave up 0 bases and J gave up 1 base, with 13 bases separating them. TCRdb's copy holds only in-frame clones and misses some; the assay was immunoSEQ multiplex PCR. The repertoire has approximately 2.1 million clones, roughly 93% of them found once; the top ten carry about 0.39%. The source material was naive CD4+ T cells from PBMCs. Subset denoted: CD45RA+ positively selected. The TCR sequence derives from a man aged 18-30 years in good health. Some clones in this sample may be carry-over from other donors' samples. V gene TRBV4-3 combines with J gene TRBJ1-5, with D possibly being TRBD1 (6 bases). In DNA form, the CDR3 reads TGCGCCAGCAGCCAAGATATGGGGGGCGCAAGCAATCAGCCCCAGCATTTT. Protein: CASSQDMGGASNQPQHF.